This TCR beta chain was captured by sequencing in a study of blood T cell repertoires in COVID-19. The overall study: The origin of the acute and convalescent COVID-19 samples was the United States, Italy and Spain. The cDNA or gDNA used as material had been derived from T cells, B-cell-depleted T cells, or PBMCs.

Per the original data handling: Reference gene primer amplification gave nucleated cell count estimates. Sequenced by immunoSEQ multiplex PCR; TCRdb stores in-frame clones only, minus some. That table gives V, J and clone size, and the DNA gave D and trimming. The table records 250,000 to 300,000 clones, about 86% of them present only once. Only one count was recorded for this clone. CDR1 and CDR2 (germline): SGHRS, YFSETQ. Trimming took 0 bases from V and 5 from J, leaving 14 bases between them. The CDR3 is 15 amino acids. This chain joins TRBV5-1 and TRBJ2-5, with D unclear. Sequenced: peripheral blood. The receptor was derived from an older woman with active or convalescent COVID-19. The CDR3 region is CASSLDRPMGETQYF. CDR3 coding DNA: TGCGCCAGCAGCTTGGACAGACCCATGGGTGAGACCCAGTACTTC.